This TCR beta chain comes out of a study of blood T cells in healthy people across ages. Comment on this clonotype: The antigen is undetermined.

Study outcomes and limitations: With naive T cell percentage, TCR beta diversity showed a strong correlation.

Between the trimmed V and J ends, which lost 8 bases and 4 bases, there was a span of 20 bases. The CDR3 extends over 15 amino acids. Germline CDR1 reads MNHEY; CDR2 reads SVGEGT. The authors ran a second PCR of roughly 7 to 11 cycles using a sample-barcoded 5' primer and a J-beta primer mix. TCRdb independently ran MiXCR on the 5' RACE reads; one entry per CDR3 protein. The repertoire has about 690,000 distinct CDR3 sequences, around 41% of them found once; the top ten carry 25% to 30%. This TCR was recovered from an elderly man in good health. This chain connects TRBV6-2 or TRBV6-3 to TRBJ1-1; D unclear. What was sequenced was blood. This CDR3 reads CASGVMALRGTEAFF. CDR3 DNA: TGTGCCAGCGGGGTGATGGCCCTACGGGGCACTGAAGCTTTCTTT.